These 20 T cell receptor beta chains were all obtained from the same sample, sequenced in a study of T cells in Graves' hyperthyroidism and ophthalmopathy (dated by TCRdb to the late 2010s). The library was generated by multiplex PCR. This sample was sequenced with an Illumina HiSeq 2000. The TCR beta CDR3 regions were amplified from the RNA transcripts. The TCR CDR3 was subjected to a first round of RT-PCR using the HTBI primer set and the Qiagen OneStep RT-PCR kit. TCRdb trimmed the raw reads at Q25, called clones with MiXCR and kept productive beta chains. Every entry covers one CDR3 protein and lists the most common genes and DNA from its rows. The sample table shows about 600,000 distinct CDR3 sequences, and about 14% are seen once. The biggest ten clones account for 7% to 9% of the sample. Sequencing was done on a sample of blood. Every receptor here comes from a woman aged 18-35 years with Graves' ophthalmopathy.

This clonotype was seen a handful of times. V usage is TRBV7-3 and J usage is TRBJ2-2, with TRBD1 matching over 8 bases. This CDR3 contains 16 residues. The germline V gene has CDR1 SGHTA and CDR2 FQGTGA. Unmatched junction bases numbered 6, after V lost 0 bases and J lost 6 bases. CDR3 sequence (DNA): TGTGCCAGCAGCTTAACTGGGACAGGATGGTCCGGGGAGCTGTTTTTT. Translation: CASSLTGTGWSGELFF.

This clonotype was observed many times. The chain uses TRBV20-1 and TRBJ2-7; D is perhaps TRBD1 or TRBD2 (5 bases each). The V and J ends lost 0 bases and 0 bases respectively, with 12 bases between them. In germline, CDR1 is DFQATT, CDR2 SNEGSKA (reference sequence). The CDR3 consists of 15 residues. The CDR3 DNA reads as TGCAGTGCTAGAGATCCCCGGGGCCTCTCCTACGAGCAGTACTTC. Its translation: CSARDPRGLSYEQYF.

This clonotype came up many times. J is TRBJ1-1 and V is TRBV4-1; no clear D gene. The CDR3 totals 16 residues. Between the trimmed V and J ends, which lost 0 bases and 1 base, there was a span of 12 bases. Germline V gene data show CDR1 as MGHRA and CDR2 as YSYEKL. The CDR3 DNA reads TGCGCCAGCAGCCAAGATTCGAGGGCTACGAACACTGAAGCTTTCTTT. Its translation: CASSQDSRATNTEAFF.

The chain combines TRBV9 with TRBJ1-3, with 10 bases identical to TRBD1. CDR3 length: 19 amino acids. V was clipped by 4 bases and J by 4 bases; unmatched bases: 17. CDR1 and CDR2 from the germline V gene are SGDLS and YYNGEE. In nucleotides, the CDR3 is TGTGCCAGCAGCCCCGATCCGAGGGACAGGGGTTTCCCGGGAAACACCATATATTTT. It is translated as CASSPDPRDRGFPGNTIYF.

Many counts were recorded for this clonotype. The genes are TRBV9 and TRBJ1-4, with 7 bases matching TRBD1. Germline V gene lookup returns CDR1 SGDLS and CDR2 YYNGEE. This CDR3 has 14 residues. The ends lost 4 bases at V and 6 bases at J; junction bases unmatched: 6. In DNA form, the CDR3 reads TGTGCCAGCAGCCCTTGGACAGGAGATGAAAAACTGTTTTTT. It translates to CASSPWTGDEKLFF.

This clonotype was observed many times. V and J are TRBV20-1 and TRBJ2-1, with 11 bases that match TRBD2. The CDR3 contains 15 residues. In germline, CDR1 is DFQATT, CDR2 SNEGSKA (reference sequence). Germline trimming cut 6 bases from V and 4 bases from J; bases unmatched to any gene: 8. The CDR3 bases are TGCAGTGCCCTCGGTAGCGGGAGGGGATACAATGAGCAGTTCTTC. Translated, it gives CSALGSGRGYNEQFF.

This clonotype showed up many times. The V and J genes are TRBV3-1 and TRBJ2-1, with TRBD2 identical over 12 bases. This CDR3 has 17 amino acids. The V segment lost 1 base and the J segment 5 bases; nucleotides outside the gene matches: 6. Germline CDR1 LGHDT, CDR2 YNNKEL (reference sequence). CDR3 DNA: TGTGCCAGCAGCCAAGTGGGACTAGCGGGCATGAACAATGAGCAGTTCTTC. This sequence encodes CASSQVGLAGMNNEQFF.

This clonotype was observed at least ten times. The rearrangement joins TRBV7-9 to TRBJ2-3, with D unresolved. The length of the CDR3 is 13 residues. The V end lost 6 bases, the J end lost 11 bases, and 18 bases lay between the germline ends. Germline CDR1 SEHNR, CDR2 FQNEAQ (reference sequence). The CDR3 sequence: CASSTYSPSEQYF. The CDR3 DNA sequence: TGTGCCAGCAGTACTTACTCTCCGAGTGAGCAGTATTTT.

The rearrangement joins TRBV15 to TRBJ1-1; D is unresolved. Looked up from germline, CDR1 is LNHNV and CDR2 is YYDKDF (reference sequence). V lost 4 bases and J lost 6, with 12 bases in between. CDR3 length equals 13 residues. CDR3 nucleotides: TGTGCCACCAGCACCAGTCCTGTGGCTGAAGCTTTCTTT. This codes for CATSTSPVAEAFF.

V is TRBV5-4 and J is TRBJ2-7; no clear D gene. Trimming stripped 4 bases from V and 0 bases from J, with 14 bases between. This CDR3 has 15 residues. Germline V lookup: CDR1 SGHNT, CDR2 YYREEE (reference sequence). The DNA for the CDR3 is TGTGCCAGCAGCCCCGGCCCGAGCAGCTCCTACGAGCAGTACTTC. Translated: CASSPGPSSSYEQYF.

This clonotype was seen a few times. The chain uses TRBV19 and TRBJ2-6; D possibly corresponds to TRBD2 (6 bases). The CDR3 runs to 14 residues. Germline CDR1 LNHDA, CDR2 SQIVND (reference sequence). Trimming cost V 10 bases and J 2 bases, with 12 bases left between them. DNA of the CDR3: TGTGCCACCTGCAGGGAGGCTGGGGCCAACGTCCTGACTTTC. Translated, it gives CATCREAGANVLTF.

CDR3 sequence (DNA): TGTGCCAGCAGCGTAGTGGCATACACGAACACCGGGGAGCTGTTTTTT. It encodes CASSVVAYTNTGELFF. The genes are TRBV9 and TRBJ2-2; no firm D call. The length of the CDR3 is 16 residues. The germline V and J ends were trimmed by 0 bases and 0 bases, with 9 bases remaining between them. CDR1 is SGDLS, CDR2 YYNGEE, per germline.

This clonotype was counted many times. The rearrangement links TRBV7-2 to TRBJ1-5; D gene ambiguous. CDR3 length: 15 residues. Germline CDR1 reads SGHTA; CDR2 reads FQGNSA. V was pared by 2 bases and J by 3 bases, with 11 bases between. DNA for the CDR3: TGTGCCAGCAGCTTATGGTATACTTACAATCAGCCCCAGCATTTT. Translated: CASSLWYTYNQPQHF.

This clonotype showed up many times. The chain couples TRBV11-2 to TRBJ1-3; D not certain. Germline CDR1 reads SGHAT; CDR2 reads FQNNGV. Trimming cost V 5 bases and J 4 bases, with 15 bases left between them. This CDR3 has 15 amino acids. The CDR3: CASSVGSQGGNTIYF. The CDR3 DNA is TGTGCCAGCAGCGTCGGGAGCCAAGGGGGAAACACCATATATTTT.

The chain combines TRBV12-3 or TRBV12-4 with TRBJ2-7, with D possibly being TRBD1 (5 bases). V lost 3 bases, J lost 4 bases, and 10 bases lay in between. The CDR3 totals 13 residues. CDR3: CASSFGQMYEQYF. The CDR3 region has the DNA TGTGCCAGCAGTTTTGGACAAATGTACGAGCAGTACTTC.

This clonotype has a count of ten or more. The chain combines TRBV10-3 with TRBJ1-1; D unclear. Germline CDR1 and CDR2: ENHRY and SYGVKD. Deletions cut 4 bases from V and 0 bases from J, with 12 bases between. This CDR3 is built from 15 residues. The CDR3 nucleotides are TGTGCCATCAGTGGGGAAGGCAGGATGAACACTGAAGCTTTCTTT. Its protein product is CAISGEGRMNTEAFF.

At least ten counts were recorded for this clonotype. The CDR3 protein is CASSSRQGTGELFF. The CDR3 region has the DNA TGTGCCAGCAGCTCAAGACAGGGAACCGGGGAGCTGTTTTTT. This rearrangement joins TRBV7-2 to TRBJ2-2; 7 bases match TRBD1. This CDR3 has 14 amino acids. Germline CDR1 SGHTA, CDR2 FQGNSA. The J segment lost 5 bases and the V segment lost 4 bases, leaving 4 bases of the junction unmatched. Variable domain in full (rest from reference TRBV7-2 and TRBJ2-2): GAGVSQSPSNKVTEKGKDVELRCDPISGHTALYWYRQSLGQGLEFLIYFQGNSAPDKSGLPSDRFSAERTGGSVSTLTIQRTQQEDSAVYLCASSSRQGTGELFFGEGSRLTVL.

Turning to this clonotype: A much larger clone sits a single nucleotide away, making a read error possible. The CDR3 does not end in the conserved phenylalanine or tryptophan, so this is likely a read error. The V and J genes are TRBV29-1 and TRBJ2-1; 7 positions match TRBD2. The V gene's germline CDR1 is SQVTM and CDR2 ANQGSEA. The CDR3 runs 15 residues. V was clipped by 2 bases and J by 3 bases; unmatched bases: 7. DNA for the CDR3: TGCAGCGTTGAACCCCGACGGGGGGACTACAATGAGCAGTTCATC. Translating it yields CSVEPRRGDYNEQFI.

The table lists this clonotype with many counts. This chain connects TRBV12-3 or TRBV12-4 to TRBJ2-3, with 9 bases aligning to TRBD2. J was trimmed by 2 bases and V by 4 bases; bases with no gene match: 7. This CDR3 is 16 amino acids long. CDR3 residues: CASSSYSSGNTDTQYF. The CDR3 bases are TGTGCCAGCAGTTCCTATTCTAGCGGGAACACAGATACGCAGTATTTT.

With respect to this clonotype: Just one base apart from a much larger clone, this may be a read error. The CDR3 carries no conserved terminal phenylalanine or tryptophan, so it likely arises from a read error. The chain has TRBV20-1 and TRBJ2-1; 10 bases are a match to TRBD2. This CDR3 region has 17 residues. Trimming removed 6 bases from V and 3 bases from J; junction bases left unmatched: 14. The germline gives CDR1 DFQATT, CDR2 SNEGSKA (reference sequence). CDR3 sequence (DNA): TGCAGTGCCAGGACCCTAGCGGGAGAAGCGCGCTACAATGAGCAGTTCTCC. Its translation: CSARTLAGEARYNEQFS.